This entry lists 3 T cell receptor beta chains sequenced from one sample in a study of blood T cell repertoires in COVID-19. Measured with immunoSEQ multiplex PCR; TCRdb has only the in-frame clones, and not every one. The sample records approximately 230,000 clones, almost 90% being singletons. Sequencing used PBMCs or T cells enriched from blood (not recorded which). These receptors originate from a woman in her forties or fifties with acute COVID-19.

This chain links TRBV5-1 with TRBJ2-3; 12 bases map to TRBD2. V shed 4 bases, J shed 4 bases, and the junction held 4 bases outside the gene matches. Germline-derived CDR1 and CDR2 are SGHRS and YFSETQ. The CDR3 extends over 15 amino acids. The CDR3 spells CASSPSGRAPDTQYF. DNA of the CDR3: TGCGCCAGCAGCCCTAGCGGGAGGGCCCCAGATACGCAGTATTTT. The entire variable domain, with the rest obtained from reference TRBV5-1 and TRBJ2-3, is as follows: KAGVTQTPRYLIKTRGQQVTLSCSPISGHRSVSWYQQTPGQGLQFLFEYFSETQRNKGNFPGRFSGRQFSNSRSEMNVSTLELGDSALYLCASSPSGRAPDTQYFGPGTRLTVL.

J is TRBJ1-2 and V is TRBV10-2; TRBD1 matches at 7 bases. J gave up 4 bases and V 1 base, and 3 bases lay outside the gene matches. Germline V gene sequence: CDR1 WSHSY, CDR2 SAAADI. This CDR3 contains 14 residues. CDR3 nucleotides: TGCGCCAGCAGTGAGTGGAGGGACAGCTATGGCTACACCTTC. It translates to CASSEWRDSYGYTF.

The chain carries TRBV27 and TRBJ1-1; D perhaps matches TRBD1 (5 bases). This CDR3 spans 15 amino acids. The germline gives CDR1 MNHEY, CDR2 SMNVEV (reference sequence). Between the trimmed V and J ends, which lost 2 bases and 6 bases, there was a span of 16 bases. The CDR3 nucleotides are TGTGCCAGCAGTTTAATCCGGGGGGTTCGCCCTGAAGCTTTCTTT. It yields the protein CASSLIRGVRPEAFF.